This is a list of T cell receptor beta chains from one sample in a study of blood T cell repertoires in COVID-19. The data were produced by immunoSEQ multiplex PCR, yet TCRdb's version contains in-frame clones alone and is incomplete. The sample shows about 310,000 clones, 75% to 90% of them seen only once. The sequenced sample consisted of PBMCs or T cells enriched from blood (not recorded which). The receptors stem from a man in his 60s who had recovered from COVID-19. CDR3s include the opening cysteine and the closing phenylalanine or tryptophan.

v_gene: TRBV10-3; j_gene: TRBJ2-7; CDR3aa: CAISGTKTSYEQYF
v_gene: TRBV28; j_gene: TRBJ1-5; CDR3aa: CASSLINSNQPQHF
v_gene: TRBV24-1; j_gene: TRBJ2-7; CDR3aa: CATSETGMYEQYF
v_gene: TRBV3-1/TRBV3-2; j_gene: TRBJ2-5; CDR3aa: CASTLTVGQGVRFQETQYF
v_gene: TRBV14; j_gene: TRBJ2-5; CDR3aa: CASSQEGYRKETQYF
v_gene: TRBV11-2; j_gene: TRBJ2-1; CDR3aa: CASSFMGGGSYNEQFF
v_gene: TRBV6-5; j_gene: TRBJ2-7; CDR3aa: CASSKPGTTSYEQYF
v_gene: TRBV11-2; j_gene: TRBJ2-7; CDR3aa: CASSLDGLAGTYEQYF
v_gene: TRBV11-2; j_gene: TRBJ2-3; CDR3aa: CASKSDSHSTDTQYF
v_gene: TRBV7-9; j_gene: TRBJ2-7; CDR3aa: CASSHPSGTSGYEQYF
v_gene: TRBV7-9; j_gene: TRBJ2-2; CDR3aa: CASSYKYGVNTGELFF
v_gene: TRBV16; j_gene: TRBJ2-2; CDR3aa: CASSHGQGFSTGELFF
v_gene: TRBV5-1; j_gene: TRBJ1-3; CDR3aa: CASSLGGDGDTIYF
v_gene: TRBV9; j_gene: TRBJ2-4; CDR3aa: CASSRAGGIQYF
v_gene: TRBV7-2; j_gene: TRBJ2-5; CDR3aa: CASSPGTLETQYF